The source of this TCR beta chain is a study of T cell changes during pregnancy in multiple sclerosis. This clone came up once. The CDR3 covers 17 residues. The germline gives CDR1 SGHTA, CDR2 FQGNSA. Trimming took 3 bases from V and 4 from J, leaving 22 bases between them. Profiled with immunoSEQ multiplex PCR; TCRdb holds only in-frame clones, not every one. Of 89,000 or so clones in the sample, around 93% are singletons; the top ten hold roughly 3.5%. Sequenced material: PBMCs, taken in the first trimester of pregnancy. The chain joins TRBV7-2 to TRBJ2-7; weak D call: TRBD1 (5 bases). The sequence was collected from a female donor in good health, serving as a control in a pregnancy study. Some clones in this sample may be carry-over from other donors' samples. The CDR3 DNA follows: TGTGCCAGCAGCTTCGACCCAATAGGGGTTACATCGTACGAGCAGTACTTC. Translated: CASSFDPIGVTSYEQYF.